The next 28 T cell receptor beta chains were all read from a single sample in a study of CD8 T cells in ankylosing spondylitis. Their recognized antigens are unknown. In TCRdb, the 5' RACE reads were re-called with MiXCR into one record per CDR3 protein. The table lists some 800,000 distinct CDR3 sequences, about 12% of them singletons, with about 0.5% in the top ten. Study-level results: Blood from ankylosing spondylitis patients appeared to carry a characteristic roughly eight-variant TCR beta motif.

The specimen was blood, either unsorted or a sorted T cell fraction (not recorded which). The receptors were gathered from a male donor with ankylosing spondylitis.

The chain couples TRBV12-3 or TRBV12-4 to TRBJ1-2, with 9 bases lining up with TRBD1. V lost 5 bases, J lost 5 bases, and 12 bases stayed unmatched. CDR3 length equals 16 residues. The CDR3 DNA is TGTGCCAGCAGTCCGACAGGGGGACGAGGTAGATATGGCTACACCTTC. This codes for CASSPTGGRGRYGYTF.

This clonotype came up a few times. The rearrangement joins TRBV7-2 to TRBJ2-1, with TRBD2 matching 8 bases. This CDR3 comprises 14 residues. Looked up from germline, CDR1 is SGHTA and CDR2 is FQGNSA. After removal of 1 base from V and 15 bases from J, the junction contained 11 bases not matched to a gene. Here the CDR3 DNA reads TGTGCCAGCAGCTTAGTCCCCGCAGCGGGAGTCTTGTTCTTC. Translating gives CASSLVPAAGVLFF.

In its sample, this clonotype was seen a few times. The genes are TRBV10-1 and TRBJ2-7, with D hard to call. V lost 8 bases, J lost 3 bases, and 20 bases lay in between. The CDR3 totals 15 residues. The germline CDR1 and CDR2 sequences are WNHNN and SYGVQD (reference sequence). This CDR3 is CASSRSAGVVYEQYF. The DNA of the CDR3 is TGCGCCAGCTCACGTTCGGCAGGTGTTGTCTACGAGCAGTACTTC.

This clonotype was observed many times. The chain carries TRBV20-1 and TRBJ2-3; TRBD1 aligns across 8 bases. V gave up 5 bases and J gave up 5 bases; unmatched junction bases: 3. The CDR3 has 12 residues. CDR1 and CDR2 from the germline V gene are DFQATT and SNEGSKA (reference sequence). Here the CDR3 DNA reads TGCAGTGCTGGACAGGGTCGAGATACGCAGTATTTT. It is translated as CSAGQGRDTQYF.

This clonotype was counted between two and nine times. CDR3 in amino acids: CASSLSGTQSYEQYF. The CDR3 region has the DNA TGTGCCAGCAGCTTGTCGGGGACTCAGTCCTACGAGCAGTACTTC. The chain uses TRBV11-1 and TRBJ2-7, with D possibly being TRBD2 (6 bases). Germline V gene sequence: CDR1 SGHAT, CDR2 FQDESV (reference sequence). V shed 3 bases and J shed 1 base, with 13 bases lying between them. The CDR3 extends over 15 amino acids.

The CDR3 bases are TGCAGTGCTAGAGAGACCGGGACAGGGCGCACTGAAGCTTTCTTT. As protein: CSARETGTGRTEAFF. V usage is TRBV20-1 and J usage is TRBJ1-1; 9 positions match TRBD1. The CDR3 has 15 residues. Germline V CDR1 and CDR2: DFQATT, SNEGSKA (reference sequence). Losses at the gene ends were 0 bases for V and 4 bases for J; bases not matched to a gene: 6.

This clonotype was seen ten or more times. The V gene is TRBV20-1, the J gene TRBJ1-2; D is perhaps TRBD1 (6 bases). With 6 bases removed from V and 2 bases from J, the gap between germline ends came to 10 bases. Per the germline V gene, CDR1 is DFQATT and CDR2 is SNEGSKA (reference sequence). This CDR3 region has 12 residues. The CDR3 here is CSAADSNYGYTF. DNA of the CDR3: TGCAGTGCCGCGGACAGCAACTATGGCTACACCTTC.

This clonotype was found a few times. V gene TRBV4-2 combines with J gene TRBJ2-5, with D maybe TRBD2 (6 bases). Germline CDR1 and CDR2: LGHNA and YNFKEQ. Trimming removed 5 bases at V and 0 bases at J, with 13 bases between. This CDR3 region has 15 residues. In DNA form, the CDR3 reads TGTGCCAGCAGCAAAAGTGGGGGGTACCAAGAGACCCAGTACTTC. It specifies CASSKSGGYQETQYF.

The chain uses TRBV20-1 and TRBJ2-7; D possibly uses TRBD1 or TRBD2 (5 bases each). V lost 7 bases and J lost 6, with 13 bases in between. Germline loops: CDR1 DFQATT, CDR2 SNEGSKA (reference sequence). This CDR3 is built from 11 residues. CDR3 bases: TGCAGTGGAACACGGGGCGGCGAGCAGTACTTC. As protein: CSGTRGGEQYF.

This clonotype was picked up a small number of times. The chain has TRBV20-1 and TRBJ1-2; D possibly corresponds to TRBD1 (5 bases). Trimming pared 3 bases from V and 8 bases from J, leaving 16 bases between. CDR3 length: 13 amino acids. In germline, CDR1 is DFQATT, CDR2 SNEGSKA (reference sequence). This CDR3 is CSASRDALLGYTF. The DNA for the CDR3 is TGCAGTGCTAGCCGGGACGCGCTACTGGGCTACACCTTC.

V gene TRBV6-6 combines with J gene TRBJ1-3; D is uncertain. The V and J ends lost 10 bases and 4 bases respectively, with 8 bases between them. The germline V gene has CDR1 MNHNY and CDR2 SVGAGI (reference sequence). This CDR3 region has 11 residues. The CDR3, as DNA: TGTGCCATCCAACTGGGAAACACCATATATTTT. It is translated as CAIQLGNTIYF.

This clonotype occurred a few times. J is TRBJ1-2 and V is TRBV19, with D unclear. V was clipped by 7 bases and J by 7 bases, with 19 bases between them. The length of the CDR3 is 14 residues. Germline CDR1 and CDR2: LNHDA and SQIVND (reference sequence). CDR3 loop: CASIDLRAGGGYTF. The CDR3, as DNA: TGTGCCAGTATCGATCTGAGGGCCGGAGGTGGCTACACCTTC.

This chain joins TRBV5-1 and TRBJ1-3, with D maybe TRBD1 (5 bases). The CDR3 is 14 amino acids. With 5 bases removed from V and 4 bases from J, the gap between germline ends came to 13 bases. CDR1 is SGHRS, CDR2 YFSETQ, per germline. CDR3 in amino acids: CASSPGLGGNTIYF. The CDR3 DNA sequence: TGCGCCAGCAGTCCGGGGCTGGGAGGAAACACCATATATTTT.

This clonotype was found a few times. This sequence joins TRBV6-4 and TRBJ2-1; perhaps TRBD1 as D (6 bases). The CDR3 extends over 15 amino acids. Looked up from germline, CDR1 is MRHNA and CDR2 is SNTAGT. Trimming took off 2 bases at V and 0 bases at J, with 8 bases between the two ends. The CDR3 DNA reads as TGTGCCAGCAGTGACGGGGGCGCCTCCTACAATGAGCAGTTCTTC. It codes for CASSDGGASYNEQFF.

This clonotype was detected ten times or more. The V call is TRBV29-1, the J call TRBJ1-2; D is undetermined. The CDR3 covers 13 residues. Trimming took 7 bases from V and 5 from J, leaving 17 bases between them. The germline V gene has CDR1 SQVTM and CDR2 ANQGSEA. The CDR3 here is CSGFGPTEYGYTF. The CDR3 bases are TGCAGCGGATTTGGTCCGACTGAATATGGCTACACCTTC.

The V call is TRBV20-1, the J call TRBJ2-7; D is perhaps TRBD1 or TRBD2 (5 bases each). The V gene lost 3 bases and the J gene lost 3 bases, with 15 bases spanning the gap. This CDR3 region has 14 residues. The germline V gene encodes CDR1 DFQATT and CDR2 SNEGSKA (reference sequence). Here the CDR3 DNA reads TGCAGTGCTAGCTTAACCGGGACCCTCTACGAGCAGTACTTC. It specifies CSASLTGTLYEQYF.

This clonotype has more than one count but fewer than ten. The V gene is TRBV12-3 or TRBV12-4, the J gene TRBJ1-5, with D unclear. This CDR3 has 16 amino acids. Trimming stripped 1 base from V and 0 bases from J, with 10 bases between. The CDR3 sequence: CASSLGDRGSNQPQHF. The CDR3 bases are TGTGCCAGCAGTTTAGGAGACCGGGGTAGCAATCAGCCCCAGCATTTT.

This clonotype has only a few counts. The chain has TRBV10-3 and TRBJ2-1, with D possibly matching TRBD2 (6 bases). V lost 2 bases and J lost 5, with 13 bases in between. CDR1 is ENHRY, CDR2 SYGVKD, per germline. The CDR3 loop spans 15 amino acids. The DNA of the CDR3 is TGTGCCATCAGTGAGAAGACTAGGCGGGACAATGAGCAGTTCTTC. Translated: CAISEKTRRDNEQFF.

This clonotype was seen more than once but under ten times. V usage is TRBV20-1 and J usage is TRBJ2-7, with D perhaps matching TRBD2 (5 bases). Germline assignment: CDR1 DFQATT and CDR2 SNEGSKA (reference sequence). The ends were cut back, 0 bases at V and 2 bases at J, with 11 bases in the middle. CDR3 length equals 14 residues. The CDR3 sequence: CSARDLPLAYEQYF. The CDR3 DNA follows: TGCAGTGCTAGAGATCTCCCACTAGCCTACGAGCAGTACTTC.

This chain uses TRBV6-1 with TRBJ1-5; no reliable D call. Germline V gene data show CDR1 as MNHNS and CDR2 as SASEGT. With 7 bases removed from V and 3 bases from J, the gap between germline ends came to 10 bases. The CDR3 runs 13 residues. The CDR3 DNA reads as TGTGCCAGCAAAGAGGGTGACAATCAGCCCCAGCATTTT. Encoded protein: CASKEGDNQPQHF.

This clonotype has ten or more counts. CDR3 nucleotide sequence: TGTGCCAGCACACGATCCTATGGCTACACCTTC. Its protein product is CASTRSYGYTF. The chain links TRBV12-3 or TRBV12-4 to TRBJ1-2; D is uncertain. The CDR3 has 11 amino acids. V lost 7 bases to trimming and J lost 4 bases, with 7 bases between them.

V usage is TRBV29-1 and J usage is TRBJ1-1; D might be TRBD1 (6 bases). Between the trimmed V and J ends, which lost 7 bases and 0 bases, there was a span of 9 bases. This CDR3 region has 12 residues. Germline V gene sequence: CDR1 SQVTM, CDR2 ANQGSEA. CDR3 region: CSAGTMNTEAFF. DNA for the CDR3: TGCAGCGCCGGGACAATGAACACTGAAGCTTTCTTT.

This clonotype was picked up a small number of times. The chain has TRBV29-1 and TRBJ2-3; D unclear. CDR1 and CDR2 (germline): SQVTM, ANQGSEA. This CDR3 is 13 amino acids long. V was clipped by 3 bases and J by 2 bases, with 9 bases between them. CDR3 sequence reads: CSVDGLHTDTQYF. As DNA, the CDR3 is TGCAGCGTTGACGGGCTTCACACAGATACGCAGTATTTT.

The chain is built from TRBV5-1 and TRBJ2-7; 7 bases match TRBD1. Germline loops: CDR1 SGHRS, CDR2 YFSETQ. Unmatched junction bases numbered 11, after V lost 7 bases and J lost 4 bases. The CDR3 consists of 14 residues. CDR3 sequence: CASRRQGPPYEQYF. DNA for the CDR3: TGCGCCAGCCGTCGACAGGGACCCCCTTACGAGCAGTACTTC.

The chain recombines TRBV11-1 with TRBJ2-5; 7 nucleotides line up with TRBD1. The CDR3 is made up of 16 amino acids. The germline CDR1 and CDR2 sequences are SGHAT and FQDESV (reference sequence). The junction had 10 bases not matched to a gene; V was cut back by 4 bases and J by 2 bases. CDR3 in DNA: TGTGCCAGCAGCTCCAGGGGGACCCGGGATCAAGAGACCCAGTACTTC. Protein: CASSSRGTRDQETQYF.

This clonotype occurred many times. The chain is built from TRBV28 and TRBJ2-1; the D is unclear. Germline assignment: CDR1 MDHEN and CDR2 SYDVKM. The CDR3 runs 13 residues. With 3 bases removed from V and 3 bases from J, the gap between germline ends came to 6 bases. The CDR3 spells CASSFLRYNEQFF. The CDR3 nucleotides read TGTGCCAGCAGTTTTCTCCGCTACAATGAGCAGTTCTTC.

This clonotype was detected only a few times. The chain has TRBV7-2 and TRBJ1-5; 8 nucleotides match TRBD1. V lost 3 bases, J lost 12 bases, and 7 bases stayed unmatched. Germline V gives CDR1 SGHTA, CDR2 FQGNSA. This CDR3 comprises 13 residues. CDR3 loop: CASSLTGDWVQHF. DNA of the CDR3: TGTGCCAGCAGCTTGACAGGGGACTGGGTCCAGCATTTT.

This clonotype was observed a few times. The J gene is TRBJ1-6, the V gene TRBV5-1, with 7 bases lining up with TRBD1. The CDR3 contains 16 residues. With V trimmed by 3 bases and J by 6 bases, 9 bases remained unmatched. CDR1 is SGHRS and CDR2 is YFSETQ in the germline V gene. CDR3 residues: CASSSYYRGGNSPLHF. Written as DNA, the CDR3 is TGCGCCAGCAGCTCCTATTACAGGGGAGGTAATTCACCCCTCCACTTT.